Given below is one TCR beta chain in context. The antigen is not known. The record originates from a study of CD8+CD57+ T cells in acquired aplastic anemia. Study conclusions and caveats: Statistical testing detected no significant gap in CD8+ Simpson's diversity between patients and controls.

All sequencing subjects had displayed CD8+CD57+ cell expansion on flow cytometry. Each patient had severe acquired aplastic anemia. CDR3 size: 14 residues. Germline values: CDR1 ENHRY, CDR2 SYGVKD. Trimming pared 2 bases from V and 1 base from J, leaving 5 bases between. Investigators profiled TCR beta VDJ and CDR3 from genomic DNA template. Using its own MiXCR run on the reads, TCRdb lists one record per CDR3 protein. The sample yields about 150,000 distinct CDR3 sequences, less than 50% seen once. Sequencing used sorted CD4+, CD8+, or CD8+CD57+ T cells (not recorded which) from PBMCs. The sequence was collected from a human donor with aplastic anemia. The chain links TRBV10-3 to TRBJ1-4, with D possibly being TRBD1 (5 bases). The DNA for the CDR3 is TGTGCCATCAGTGAGAGGGGAACTAATGAAAAACTGTTTTTT. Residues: CAISERGTNEKLFF.